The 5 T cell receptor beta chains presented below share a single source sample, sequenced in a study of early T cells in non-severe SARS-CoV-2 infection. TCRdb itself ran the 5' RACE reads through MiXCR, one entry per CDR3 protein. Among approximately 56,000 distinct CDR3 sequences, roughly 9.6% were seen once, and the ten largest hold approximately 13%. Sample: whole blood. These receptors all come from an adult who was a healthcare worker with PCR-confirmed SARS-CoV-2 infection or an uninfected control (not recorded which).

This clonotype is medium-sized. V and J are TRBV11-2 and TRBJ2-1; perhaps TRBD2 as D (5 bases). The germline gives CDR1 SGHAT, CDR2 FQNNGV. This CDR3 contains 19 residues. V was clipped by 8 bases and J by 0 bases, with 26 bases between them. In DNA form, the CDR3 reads TGTGCCAGCCTCTCGGGGTTGCGGCCAACCACGAGCTCCTACAATGAGCAGTTCTTC. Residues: CASLSGLRPTTSSYNEQFF.

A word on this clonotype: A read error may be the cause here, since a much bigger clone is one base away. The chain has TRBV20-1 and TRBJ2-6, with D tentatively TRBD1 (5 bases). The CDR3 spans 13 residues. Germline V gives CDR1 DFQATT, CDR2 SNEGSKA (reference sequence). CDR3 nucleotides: TGCAGTGCTGCACGCTCTGGGGCCAAAGTCCTGACTTTC. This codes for CSAARSGAKVLTF.

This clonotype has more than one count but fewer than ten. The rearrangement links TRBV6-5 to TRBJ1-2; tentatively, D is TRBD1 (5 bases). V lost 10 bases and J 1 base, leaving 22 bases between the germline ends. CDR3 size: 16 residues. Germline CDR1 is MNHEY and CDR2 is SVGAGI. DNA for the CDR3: TGTGCCACCTCGAGACAGACTTCATCTCTTAACTATGGCTACACCTTC. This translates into CATSRQTSSLNYGYTF.

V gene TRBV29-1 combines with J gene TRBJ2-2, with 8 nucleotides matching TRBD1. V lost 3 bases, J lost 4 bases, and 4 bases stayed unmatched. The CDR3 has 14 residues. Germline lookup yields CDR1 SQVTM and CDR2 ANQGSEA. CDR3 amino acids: CSVDPGGLTGELFF. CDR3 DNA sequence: TGCAGCGTTGACCCAGGGGGCCTCACCGGGGAGCTGTTTTTT.

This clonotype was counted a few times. CDR3 region: CASSLARQGDDTQYF. The DNA of the CDR3 is TGTGCCAGCAGCTTGGCCCGCCAGGGCGACGATACGCAGTATTTT. The chain uses TRBV5-4 and TRBJ2-3; D may be TRBD1 (5 bases). V lost 0 bases to trimming and J lost 6 bases, with 14 bases between them. CDR1 and CDR2 from the germline V gene are SGHNT and YYREEE (reference sequence). This CDR3 comprises 15 residues.